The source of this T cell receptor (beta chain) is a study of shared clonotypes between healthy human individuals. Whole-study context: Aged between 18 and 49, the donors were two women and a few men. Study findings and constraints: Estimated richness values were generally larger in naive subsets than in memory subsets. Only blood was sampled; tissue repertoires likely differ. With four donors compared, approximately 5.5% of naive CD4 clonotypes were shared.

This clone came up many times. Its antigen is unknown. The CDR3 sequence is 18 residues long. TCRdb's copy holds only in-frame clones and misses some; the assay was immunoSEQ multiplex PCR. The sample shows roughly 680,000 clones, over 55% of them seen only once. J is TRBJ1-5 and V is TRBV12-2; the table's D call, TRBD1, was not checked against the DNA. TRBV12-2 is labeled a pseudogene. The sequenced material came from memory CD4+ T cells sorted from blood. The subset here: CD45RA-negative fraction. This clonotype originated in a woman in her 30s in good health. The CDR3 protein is CASRLGQGRGISNQPQHF. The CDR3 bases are TGTGCAAGTCGCCTCGGACAGGGACGGGGAATTAGCAATCAGCCCCAGCATTTT.